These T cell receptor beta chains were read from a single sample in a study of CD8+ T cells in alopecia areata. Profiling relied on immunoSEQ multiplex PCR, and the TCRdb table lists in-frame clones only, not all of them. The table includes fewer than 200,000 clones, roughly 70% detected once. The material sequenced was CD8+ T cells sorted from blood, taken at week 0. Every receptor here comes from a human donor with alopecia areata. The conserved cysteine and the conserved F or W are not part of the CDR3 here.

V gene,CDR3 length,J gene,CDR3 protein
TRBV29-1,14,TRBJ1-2,SVGGHLEGPNYGYT
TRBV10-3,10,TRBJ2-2,AILGETGELF
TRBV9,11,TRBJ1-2,ASSDGGNYGYT
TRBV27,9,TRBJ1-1,ASSLGGEAF
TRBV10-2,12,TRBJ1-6,ASSGGQGNSPLH
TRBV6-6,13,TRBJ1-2,ASSHLGEDIYGYT
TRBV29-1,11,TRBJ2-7,SVETSPGRGLY
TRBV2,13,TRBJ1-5,ASSPLRGSNQPQH
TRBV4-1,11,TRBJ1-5,ASSQDSGQPQH
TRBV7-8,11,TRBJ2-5,ATTPEGDETQY
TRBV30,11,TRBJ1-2,AWTRGFLTGYT
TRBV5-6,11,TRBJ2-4,ANSPRGKNIQY
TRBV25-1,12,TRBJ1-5,ASSEYPDNQPQH
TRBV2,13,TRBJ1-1,ASFLLQAWGTEAF
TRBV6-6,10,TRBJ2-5,ASREKRETQY
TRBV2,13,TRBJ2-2,ASSEGRENTGELF
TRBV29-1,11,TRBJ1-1,SVELWMNTEAF
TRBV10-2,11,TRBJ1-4,ASSEGPHEKLF
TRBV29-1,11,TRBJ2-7,SVEAGSAYEQY
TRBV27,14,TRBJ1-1,ASSSYSHRGNTEAF
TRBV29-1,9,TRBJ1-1,SGMVNTEAF
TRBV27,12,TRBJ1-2,ASSSQGGGDGYT
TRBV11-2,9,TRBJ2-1,ASSQVQGII
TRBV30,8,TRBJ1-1,AGSTGEAF
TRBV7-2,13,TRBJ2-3,ASSPPRARGDTQY
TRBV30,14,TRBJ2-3,ASGTARGTSTDTQY
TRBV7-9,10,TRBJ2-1,ASSLIMNEQF
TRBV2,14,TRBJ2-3,ASSVVDTRPTDTQY
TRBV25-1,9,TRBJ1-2,ASSAVWGYT
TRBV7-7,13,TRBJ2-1,ASSLGLAGVREQF
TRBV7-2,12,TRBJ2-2,ASSLRQGSRELF
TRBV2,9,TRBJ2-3,ASNYEDTQY
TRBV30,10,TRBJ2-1,AWSTLVVEQF
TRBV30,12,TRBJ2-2,AWSTTSWPGELF
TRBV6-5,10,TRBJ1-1,ASSYDFREAF
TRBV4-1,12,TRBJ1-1,ASSQDGGSTEAF
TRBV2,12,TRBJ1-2,ASMGEGGNYGYT
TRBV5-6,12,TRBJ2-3,ASSFQRGIDTQY
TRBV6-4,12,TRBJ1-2,ASSDSDSSYGYT
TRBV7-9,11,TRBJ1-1,ASSRQGGTEAF
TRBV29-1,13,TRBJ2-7,SVLHLGQGAYEQY
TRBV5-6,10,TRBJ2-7,ASSPGRGEQY
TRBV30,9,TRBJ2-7,AWGHGGEQY
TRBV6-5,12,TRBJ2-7,ASSNPGTGTEQY
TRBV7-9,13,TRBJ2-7,ASSGLSGGAYEQY
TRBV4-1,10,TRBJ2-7,ASTGTNKEQY
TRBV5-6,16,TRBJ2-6,ASSLEQGIPSGANVLT
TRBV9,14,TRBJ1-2,ASRTLGGPSPYGYT
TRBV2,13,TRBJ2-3,ASSEGKTSGDTQY
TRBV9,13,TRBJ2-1,ASSGGRLTLNEQF
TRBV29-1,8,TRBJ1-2,SVDSYGYT
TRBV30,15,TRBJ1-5,AWSPTPTIVCYQPQH